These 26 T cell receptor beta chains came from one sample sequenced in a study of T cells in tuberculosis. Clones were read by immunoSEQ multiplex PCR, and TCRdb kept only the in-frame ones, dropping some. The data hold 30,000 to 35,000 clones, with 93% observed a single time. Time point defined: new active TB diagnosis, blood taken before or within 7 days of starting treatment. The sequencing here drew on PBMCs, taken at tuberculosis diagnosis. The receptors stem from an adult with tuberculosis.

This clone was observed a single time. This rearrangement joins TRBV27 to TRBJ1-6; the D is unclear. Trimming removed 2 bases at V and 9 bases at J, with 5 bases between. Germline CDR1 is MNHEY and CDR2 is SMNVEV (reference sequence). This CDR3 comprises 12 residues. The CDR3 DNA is TGTGCCAGCAGTTTAGTATCTTCACCCCTCCACTTT. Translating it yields CASSLVSSPLHF.

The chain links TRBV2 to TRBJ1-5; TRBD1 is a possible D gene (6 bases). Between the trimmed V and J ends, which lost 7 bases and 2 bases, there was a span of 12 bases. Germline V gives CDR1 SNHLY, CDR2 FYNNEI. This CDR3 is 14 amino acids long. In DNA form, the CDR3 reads TGTGCCAGCAACTTAGGGGGGGGCAATCAGCCCCAGCATTTT. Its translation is CASNLGGGNQPQHF.

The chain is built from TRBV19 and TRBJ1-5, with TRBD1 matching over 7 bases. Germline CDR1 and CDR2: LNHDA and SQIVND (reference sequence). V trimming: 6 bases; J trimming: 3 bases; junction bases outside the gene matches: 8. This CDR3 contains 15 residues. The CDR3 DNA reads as TGTGCCAGTAGCTTACACGGACAGGTCAATCAGCCCCAGCATTTT. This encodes CASSLHGQVNQPQHF.

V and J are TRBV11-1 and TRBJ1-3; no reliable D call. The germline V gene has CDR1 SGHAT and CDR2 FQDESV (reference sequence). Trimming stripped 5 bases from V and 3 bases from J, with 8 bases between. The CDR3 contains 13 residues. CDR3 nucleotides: TGTGCCAGCAGCCCGGAGGTTGGAAACACCATATATTTT. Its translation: CASSPEVGNTIYF.

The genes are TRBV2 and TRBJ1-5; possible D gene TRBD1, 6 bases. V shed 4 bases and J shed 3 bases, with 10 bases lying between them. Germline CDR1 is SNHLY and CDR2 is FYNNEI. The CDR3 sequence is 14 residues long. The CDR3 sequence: CASSVKGDNQPQHF. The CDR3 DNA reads TGTGCCAGCAGTGTAAAGGGGGACAATCAGCCCCAGCATTTT.

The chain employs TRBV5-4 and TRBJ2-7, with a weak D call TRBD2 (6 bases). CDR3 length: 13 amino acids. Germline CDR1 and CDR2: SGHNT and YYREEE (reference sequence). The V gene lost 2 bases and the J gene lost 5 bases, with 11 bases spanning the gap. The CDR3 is CASSFGRVDEQYF. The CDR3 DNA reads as TGTGCCAGCAGCTTCGGGAGAGTGGACGAGCAGTACTTC. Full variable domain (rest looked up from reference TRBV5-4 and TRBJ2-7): ETGVTQSPTHLIKTRGQQVTLRCSSQSGHNTVSWYQQALGQGPQFIFQYYREEENGRGNFPPRFSGLQFPNYSSELNVNALELDDSALYLCASSFGRVDEQYFGPGTRLTVT.

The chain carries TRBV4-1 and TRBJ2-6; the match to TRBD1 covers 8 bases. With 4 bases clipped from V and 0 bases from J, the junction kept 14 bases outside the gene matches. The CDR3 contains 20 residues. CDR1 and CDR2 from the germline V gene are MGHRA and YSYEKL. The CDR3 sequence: CASSPRRTDRAPSGANVLTF. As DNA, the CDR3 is TGCGCCAGCAGCCCGAGGAGAACGGACAGGGCTCCCTCTGGGGCCAACGTCCTGACTTTC.

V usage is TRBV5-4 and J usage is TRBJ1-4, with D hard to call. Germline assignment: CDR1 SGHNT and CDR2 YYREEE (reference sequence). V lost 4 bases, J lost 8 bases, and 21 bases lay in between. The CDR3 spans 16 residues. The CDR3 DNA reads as TGTGCCAGCAGCCCCGACCTGAGGGCGGCGGGGGAAAAACTGTTTTTT. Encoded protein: CASSPDLRAAGEKLFF. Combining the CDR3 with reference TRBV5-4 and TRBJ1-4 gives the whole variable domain ETGVTQSPTHLIKTRGQQVTLRCSSQSGHNTVSWYQQALGQGPQFIFQYYREEENGRGNFPPRFSGLQFPNYSSELNVNALELDDSALYLCASSPDLRAAGEKLFFGSGTQLSVL.

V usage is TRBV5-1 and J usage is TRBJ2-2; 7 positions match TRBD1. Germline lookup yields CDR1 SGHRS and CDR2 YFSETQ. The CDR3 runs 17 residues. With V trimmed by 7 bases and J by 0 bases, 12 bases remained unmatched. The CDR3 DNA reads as TGCGCCAGCCACCCCTTACCCCAGGGGGCGAACACCGGGGAGCTGTTTTTT. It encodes CASHPLPQGANTGELFF.

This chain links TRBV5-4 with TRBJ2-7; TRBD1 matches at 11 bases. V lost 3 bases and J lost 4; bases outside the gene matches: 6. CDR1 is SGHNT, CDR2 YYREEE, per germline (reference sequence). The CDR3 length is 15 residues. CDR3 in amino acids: CASSSSGTGGYEQYF. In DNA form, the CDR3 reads TGTGCCAGCAGCTCTTCCGGGACAGGGGGATACGAGCAGTACTTC.

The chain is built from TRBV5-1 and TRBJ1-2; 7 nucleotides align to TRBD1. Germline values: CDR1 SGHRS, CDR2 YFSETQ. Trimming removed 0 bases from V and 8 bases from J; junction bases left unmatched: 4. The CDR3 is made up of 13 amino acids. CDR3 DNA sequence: TGCGCCAGCAGCTTGGGGCAGGGGGACGGCTACACCTTC. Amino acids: CASSLGQGDGYTF.

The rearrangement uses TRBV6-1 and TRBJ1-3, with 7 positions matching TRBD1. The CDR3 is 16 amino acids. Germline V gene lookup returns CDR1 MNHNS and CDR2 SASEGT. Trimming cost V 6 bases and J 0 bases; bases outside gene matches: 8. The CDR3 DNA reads TGTGCCAGCAGGGAACAGGGGACCAGCTCTGGAAACACCATATATTTT. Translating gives CASREQGTSSGNTIYF.

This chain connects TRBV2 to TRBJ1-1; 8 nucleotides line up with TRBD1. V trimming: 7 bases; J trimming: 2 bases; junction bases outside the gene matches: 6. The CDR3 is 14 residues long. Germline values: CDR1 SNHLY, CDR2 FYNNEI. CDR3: CASTPGQANTEAFF. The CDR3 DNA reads TGTGCCAGCACCCCGGGACAGGCAAACACTGAAGCTTTCTTT.

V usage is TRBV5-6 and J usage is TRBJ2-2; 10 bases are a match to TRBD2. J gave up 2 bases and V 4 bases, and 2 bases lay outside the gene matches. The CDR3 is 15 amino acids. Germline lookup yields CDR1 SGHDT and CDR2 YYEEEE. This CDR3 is CASSASGRNTGELFF. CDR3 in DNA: TGTGCCAGCAGCGCTAGCGGGAGAAACACCGGGGAGCTGTTTTTT. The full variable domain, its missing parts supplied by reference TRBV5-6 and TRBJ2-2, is DAGVTQSPTHLIKTRGQQVTLRCSPKSGHDTVSWYQQALGQGPQFIFQYYEEEERQRGNFPDRFSGHQFPNYSSELNVNALLLGDSALYLCASSASGRNTGELFFGEGSRLTVL.

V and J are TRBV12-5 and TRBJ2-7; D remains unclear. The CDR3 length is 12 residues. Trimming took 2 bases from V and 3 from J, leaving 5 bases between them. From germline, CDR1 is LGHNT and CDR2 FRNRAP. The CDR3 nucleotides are TGTGCTAGTGGTTTGCGGGTCTACGAGCAGTACTTC. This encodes CASGLRVYEQYF.

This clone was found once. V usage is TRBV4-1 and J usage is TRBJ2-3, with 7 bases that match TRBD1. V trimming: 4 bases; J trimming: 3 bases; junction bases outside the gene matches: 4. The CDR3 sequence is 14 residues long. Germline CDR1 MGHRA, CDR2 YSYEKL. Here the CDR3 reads CASSLGTATDTQYF. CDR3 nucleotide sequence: TGCGCCAGCAGCCTGGGGACAGCGACAGATACGCAGTATTTT.

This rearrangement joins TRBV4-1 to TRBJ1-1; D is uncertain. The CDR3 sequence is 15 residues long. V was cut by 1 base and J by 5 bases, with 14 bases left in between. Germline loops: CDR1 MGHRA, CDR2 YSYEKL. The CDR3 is CASSQGIREETEAFF. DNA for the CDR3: TGCGCCAGCAGCCAAGGGATTAGAGAGGAGACTGAAGCTTTCTTT.

The DNA of the CDR3 is TGTGCCACCCTACCTGGGGACAGGGCCCATGGCTACACCTTC. It specifies CATLPGDRAHGYTF. The chain employs TRBV6-6 and TRBJ1-2; 9 nucleotides align to TRBD1. Per germline, CDR1 MNHNY and CDR2 SVGAGI (reference sequence). Unmatched junction bases numbered 12, after V lost 10 bases and J lost 6 bases. This CDR3 spans 14 amino acids.

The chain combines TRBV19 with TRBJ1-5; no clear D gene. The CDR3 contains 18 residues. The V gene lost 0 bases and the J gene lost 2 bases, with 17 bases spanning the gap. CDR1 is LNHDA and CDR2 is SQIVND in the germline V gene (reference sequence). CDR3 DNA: TGTGCCAGTAGTATAGACCTGGGCAGGCTGAGGGGCAATCAGCCCCAGCATTTT. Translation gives CASSIDLGRLRGNQPQHF.

CDR3 bases: TGCAGCGTTGAAGATCGGGGGGCGCGGGACTATGGCTACACCTTC. Protein: CSVEDRGARDYGYTF. This chain links TRBV29-1 with TRBJ1-2; tentative D call: TRBD1 (6 bases). Trimming removed 0 bases from V and 3 bases from J, with 14 bases in between. CDR1 and CDR2 from the germline V gene are SQVTM and ANQGSEA. This CDR3 has 15 amino acids. Variable domain in full (rest from reference TRBV29-1 and TRBJ1-2): SAVISQKPSRDICQRGTSLTIQCQVDSQVTMMFWYRQQPGQSLTLIATANQGSEATYESGFVIDKFPISRPNLTFSTLTVSNMSPEDSSIYLCSVEDRGARDYGYTFGSGTRLTVV.

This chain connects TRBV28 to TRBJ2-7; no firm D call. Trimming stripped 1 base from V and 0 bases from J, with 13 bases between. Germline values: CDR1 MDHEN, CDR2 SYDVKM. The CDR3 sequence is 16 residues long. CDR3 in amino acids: CASSLFWSQSSYEQYF. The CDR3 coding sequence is TGTGCCAGCAGTTTATTTTGGAGTCAAAGCTCCTACGAGCAGTACTTC. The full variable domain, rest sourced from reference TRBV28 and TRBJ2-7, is DVKVTQSSRYLVKRTGEKVFLECVQDMDHENMFWYRQDPGLGLRLIYFSYDVKMKEKGDIPEGYSVSREKKERFSLILESASTNQTSMYLCASSLFWSQSSYEQYFGPGTRLTVT.

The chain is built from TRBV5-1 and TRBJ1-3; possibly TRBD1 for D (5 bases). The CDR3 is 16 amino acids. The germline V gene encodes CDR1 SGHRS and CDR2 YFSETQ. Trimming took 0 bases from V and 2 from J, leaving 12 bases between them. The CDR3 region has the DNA TGCGCCAGCAGCTTGGCGGAAGGGGCAGCTGGAAACACCATATATTTT. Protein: CASSLAEGAAGNTIYF.

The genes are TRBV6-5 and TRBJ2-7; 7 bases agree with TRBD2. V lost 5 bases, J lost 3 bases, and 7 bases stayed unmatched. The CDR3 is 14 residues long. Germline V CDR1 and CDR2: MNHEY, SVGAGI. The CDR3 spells CASSPRLANYEQYF. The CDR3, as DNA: TGTGCCAGCAGTCCACGACTAGCCAACTACGAGCAGTACTTC.

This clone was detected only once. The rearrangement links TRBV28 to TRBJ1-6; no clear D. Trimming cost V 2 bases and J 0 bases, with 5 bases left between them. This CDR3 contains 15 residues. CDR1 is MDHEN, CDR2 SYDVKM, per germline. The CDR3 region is CASSLRSSYNSPLHF. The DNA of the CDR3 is TGTGCCAGCAGTTTACGGAGCTCCTATAATTCACCCCTCCACTTT.

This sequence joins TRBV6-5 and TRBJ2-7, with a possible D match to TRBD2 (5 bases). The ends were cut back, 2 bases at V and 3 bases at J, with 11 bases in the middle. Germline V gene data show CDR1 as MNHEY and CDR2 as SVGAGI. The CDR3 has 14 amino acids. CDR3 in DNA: TGTGCCAGCAGTTACCGCGGGTCAGGCTACGAGCAGTACTTC. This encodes CASSYRGSGYEQYF.

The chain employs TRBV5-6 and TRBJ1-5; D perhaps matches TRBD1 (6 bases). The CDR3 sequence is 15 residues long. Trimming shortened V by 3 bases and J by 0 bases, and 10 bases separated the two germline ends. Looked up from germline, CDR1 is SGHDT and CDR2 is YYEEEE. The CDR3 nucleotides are TGTGCCAGCAGCTCAGGACAGTATAGCAATCAGCCCCAGCATTTT. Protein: CASSSGQYSNQPQHF.